Each of the 29 T cell receptor beta chains below was sequenced from the same sample in a study of cytomegalovirus exposure and HLA in healthy donors. The data were produced by immunoSEQ multiplex PCR, yet TCRdb's version contains in-frame clones alone and is incomplete. This repertoire shows 250,000 to 300,000 clones, around 86% found once; its top ten account for around 1%. The material sequenced was PBMCs. The receptors originated from a woman under 30 in good health and CMV-seronegative.

This clone was detected only a few times. This sequence joins TRBV4-3 and TRBJ2-5; possibly TRBD1 for D (6 bases). Trimming removed 1 base from V and 7 bases from J, with 16 bases in between. This CDR3 contains 15 residues. Germline CDR1 reads LGHNA; CDR2 reads YSLEER. This chain's CDR3 is CASSQVRTGTGTQYF. As DNA, the CDR3 is TGCGCCAGCAGCCAAGTTCGTACAGGGACGGGGACCCAGTACTTC.

This clone appeared once. CDR3 sequence (DNA): TGCGCCAGCAGCCAAGATTATCGGGGACTAGCGGGAGATACGCAGTATTTT. Translated: CASSQDYRGLAGDTQYF. This sequence joins TRBV4-1 and TRBJ2-3; 12 bases match TRBD2. The CDR3 totals 17 residues. The V and J ends lost 0 bases and 5 bases, in that order; junction bases with no gene match: 6. CDR1 is MGHRA and CDR2 is YSYEKL in the germline V gene.

The V call is TRBV6-5, the J call TRBJ2-7; tentatively, D is TRBD1 (5 bases). The germline gives CDR1 MNHEY, CDR2 SVGAGI. The CDR3 has 14 amino acids. Between the trimmed V and J ends, which lost 5 bases and 5 bases, there was a span of 16 bases. The DNA of the CDR3 is TGTGCCAGCAGTCGAGACAGTCAGGATCACGAGCAGTACTTC. Protein: CASSRDSQDHEQYF.

This clone was found once. The chain recombines TRBV29-1 with TRBJ1-1; D is ambiguous. Germline CDR1 is SQVTM and CDR2 is ANQGSEA. This CDR3 is 12 amino acids long. Trimming took 8 bases from V and 4 from J, leaving 14 bases between them. This chain's CDR3 is CSSRGRGTEAFF. CDR3 coding DNA: TGCAGCTCCCGGGGTCGGGGCACTGAAGCTTTCTTT.

The V call is TRBV28, the J call TRBJ1-5, with 8 bases that match TRBD1. The J segment lost 6 bases and the V segment lost 6 bases, leaving 4 bases of the junction unmatched. This CDR3 region has 13 residues. Germline CDR1 reads MDHEN; CDR2 reads SYDVKM. Here the CDR3 reads CASSLDRVQPQHF. The CDR3 coding sequence is TGTGCCAGCAGCTTGGACAGGGTTCAGCCCCAGCATTTT.

V is TRBV5-6 and J is TRBJ1-5, with a weak D call TRBD1 (6 bases). The CDR3 runs to 12 residues. V was cut by 4 bases and J by 5 bases, with 7 bases left in between. CDR1 SGHDT and CDR2 YYEEEE come from the germline V gene. The CDR3, as DNA: TGTGCCAGCAGCAGGACAGATCAGCCCCAGCATTTT. Translating it yields CASSRTDQPQHF.

This clone has a single count. This chain links TRBV19 with TRBJ2-7; 7 nucleotides line up with TRBD1. Germline V gene data show CDR1 as LNHDA and CDR2 as SQIVND (reference sequence). The V gene end was trimmed by 3 bases and the J gene end by 4 bases; junction bases not matched to a gene: 9. CDR3 length: 15 residues. DNA for the CDR3: TGTGCCAGTAGTATCAAAGGGGGCGAGCCGTACGAGCAGTACTTC. It is translated as CASSIKGGEPYEQYF.

The J gene is TRBJ2-7, the V gene TRBV27, with a tentative D call TRBD2 (5 bases). Germline lookup yields CDR1 MNHEY and CDR2 SMNVEV (reference sequence). V was clipped by 3 bases and J by 2 bases, with 17 bases between them. This CDR3 region has 16 residues. CDR3 residues: CASSFSAGAVTYEQYF. CDR3 coding DNA: TGTGCCAGCAGTTTTTCCGCGGGCGCGGTTACCTACGAGCAGTACTTC.

This clone was detected only once. The V call is TRBV6-4, the J call TRBJ2-1, with 9 bases aligning to TRBD1. J lost 6 bases, V lost 5 bases, and 5 bases had no gene match. Germline V gives CDR1 MRHNA, CDR2 SNTAGT. The CDR3 covers 14 residues. The DNA for the CDR3 is TGTGCCAGCAGTACAGGGGGCGGCCCCAATGAGCAGTTCTTC. It translates to CASSTGGGPNEQFF.

The rearrangement joins TRBV5-8 to TRBJ2-7, with 8 bases lining up with TRBD1. CDR1 is SGHTS, CDR2 YDEGEE, per germline. The CDR3 has 15 residues. Trimming cost V 4 bases and J 0 bases; bases outside gene matches: 6. CDR3 coding DNA: TGTGCCAGCAGCGCAACAGGGGGGCCCTCCTACGAGCAGTACTTC. Translated: CASSATGGPSYEQYF.

The CDR3 sequence is CASSASPGSGRYVEQFF. The CDR3, as DNA: TGTGCCAGCAGTGCCAGCCCCGGGTCGGGTCGTTATGTTGAGCAGTTCTTC. V usage is TRBV6-1 and J usage is TRBJ2-1, with D uncertain. Per germline, CDR1 MNHNS and CDR2 SASEGT. Trimming took 4 bases from V and 9 from J, leaving 25 bases between them. The CDR3 runs to 17 residues.

This sequence joins TRBV29-1 and TRBJ2-1; D gene ambiguous. The CDR3 length is 12 residues. V shed 4 bases and J shed 0 bases, with 4 bases lying between them. From germline, CDR1 is SQVTM and CDR2 ANQGSEA. CDR3 DNA sequence: TGCAGCGTTGCGGGCTCCTACAATGAGCAGTTCTTC. This codes for CSVAGSYNEQFF.

This chain connects TRBV10-1 to TRBJ1-2; tentative D call: TRBD1 (6 bases). The CDR3 is 13 residues long. Germline V gene lookup returns CDR1 WNHNN and CDR2 SYGVQD (reference sequence). The V end lost 4 bases, the J end lost 6 bases, and 12 bases lay between the germline ends. In nucleotides, the CDR3 is TGCGCCAGCAGTGCCGGGACAAACGATGGCTACACCTTC. It codes for CASSAGTNDGYTF.

The chain joins TRBV28 to TRBJ1-1; TRBD1 agrees at 8 bases. J was trimmed by 5 bases and V by 3 bases; bases with no gene match: 11. Per germline, CDR1 MDHEN and CDR2 SYDVKM. The CDR3 is 16 amino acids. The CDR3 sequence is CASSFFDRGPGTEAFF. The CDR3, as DNA: TGTGCCAGCAGTTTTTTTGACAGGGGACCGGGAACTGAAGCTTTCTTT.

This clone showed up just once. DNA for the CDR3: TGTGCCATCAGTGGGAATAGCGACTACGAGCAGTACTTC. This sequence encodes CAISGNSDYEQYF. The chain combines TRBV10-3 with TRBJ2-7, with TRBD2 as a possible D gene (5 bases). This CDR3 spans 13 amino acids. V shed 4 bases and J shed 3 bases, with 10 bases lying between them. Looked up from germline, CDR1 is ENHRY and CDR2 is SYGVKD.

This clone was found a few times. CDR3 protein: CAWRFGSGAYEQYF. Here the CDR3 DNA reads TGTGCCTGGAGGTTCGGTAGCGGGGCCTACGAGCAGTACTTC. The chain is built from TRBV30 and TRBJ2-7, with TRBD2 matching 8 bases. V was clipped by 3 bases and J by 2 bases; unmatched bases: 6. Germline lookup yields CDR1 GTSNPN and CDR2 SVGIG (reference sequence). The CDR3 runs to 14 residues. Full variable domain (outside the CDR3, taken from reference TRBV30 and TRBJ2-7): SQTIHQWPATLVQPVGSPLSLECTVEGTSNPNLYWYRQAAGRGLQLLFYSVGIGQISSEVPQNLSASRPQDRQFILSSKKLLLSDSGFYLCAWRFGSGAYEQYFGPGTRLTVT.

The V call is TRBV27, the J call TRBJ2-3; possible D gene TRBD2, 6 bases. Germline V lookup: CDR1 MNHEY, CDR2 SMNVEV (reference sequence). V was shortened by 6 bases and J by 0 bases, with 10 bases between the two germline ends. The CDR3 is 14 residues long. For the CDR3, the DNA is TGTGCCAGCAGCTGGGGGACTAGCACAGATACGCAGTATTTT. This encodes CASSWGTSTDTQYF.

The V gene is TRBV11-2, the J gene TRBJ1-5; possibly TRBD1 for D (6 bases). V was pared by 8 bases and J by 7 bases, with 15 bases between. This CDR3 contains 13 residues. Per the germline V gene, CDR1 is SGHAT and CDR2 is FQNNGV. The CDR3 bases are TGTGCCAGCTCCATGGGGGCCGAACAGCCCCAGCATTTT. As protein: CASSMGAEQPQHF.

The genes are TRBV6-5 and TRBJ2-7; tentatively, D is TRBD2 (6 bases). This CDR3 contains 12 residues. Trimming left V 8 bases short and J 1 base short, with 9 bases between. Germline V gene lookup returns CDR1 MNHEY and CDR2 SVGAGI. CDR3 nucleotides: TGTGCCAGCGGGGACTGGTCCTACGAGCAGTACTTC. As protein: CASGDWSYEQYF.

The gene calls are TRBV5-4 and TRBJ2-5, with 13 bases fitting TRBD2. In germline, CDR1 is SGHNT, CDR2 YYREEE (reference sequence). The CDR3 sequence is 17 residues long. Trimming removed 4 bases from V and 1 base from J; junction bases left unmatched: 7. The CDR3 region is CASSGILAGGSQETQYF. The CDR3 bases are TGTGCCAGCAGCGGAATACTAGCGGGAGGGTCCCAAGAGACCCAGTACTTC. Complete variable domain (other parts from reference TRBV5-4 and TRBJ2-5): ETGVTQSPTHLIKTRGQQVTLRCSSQSGHNTVSWYQQALGQGPQFIFQYYREEENGRGNFPPRFSGLQFPNYSSELNVNALELDDSALYLCASSGILAGGSQETQYFGPGTRLLVL.

This clone was detected a few times. The V call is TRBV5-1, the J call TRBJ2-4; the D gene is possibly TRBD1 (6 bases). Germline CDR1 SGHRS, CDR2 YFSETQ. CDR3 length: 16 residues. The V and J ends lost 4 bases and 6 bases respectively, with 20 bases between them. The CDR3 DNA follows: TGCGCCAGCAGCACCTTCACAGGGACACGGAGAAACATTCAGTACTTC. This translates into CASSTFTGTRRNIQYF.

The chain links TRBV7-3 to TRBJ2-3, with 12 bases matching TRBD2. The CDR3 loop spans 16 amino acids. Unmatched junction bases numbered 9, after V lost 5 bases and J lost 6 bases. Per the germline V gene, CDR1 is SGHTA and CDR2 is FQGTGA. CDR3 region: CASSTLAGGMWDTQYF. CDR3 sequence (DNA): TGTGCCAGCAGCACCCTAGCGGGGGGGATGTGGGATACGCAGTATTTT.

The V and J genes are TRBV11-3 and TRBJ2-7; 9 bases match TRBD2. V gave up 4 bases and J gave up 3 bases; unmatched junction bases: 7. The CDR3 sequence is 15 residues long. Germline CDR1 SGHNT, CDR2 YENEEA. This CDR3 reads CASSSLAGYYYEQYF. For the CDR3, the DNA is TGTGCCAGCAGCTCCCTAGCGGGGTATTACTACGAGCAGTACTTC. Full variable domain (remainder filled in from reference TRBV11-3 and TRBJ2-7): EAGVVQSPRYKIIEKKQPVAFWCNPISGHNTLYWYLQNLGQGPELLIRYENEEAVDDSQLPKDRFSAERLKGVDSTLKIQPAELGDSAVYLCASSSLAGYYYEQYFGPGTRLTVT.

The chain uses TRBV28 and TRBJ2-1; 9 nucleotides line up with TRBD1. The CDR3 runs 15 residues. Trimming cost V 3 bases and J 8 bases; bases outside gene matches: 8. Germline V lookup: CDR1 MDHEN, CDR2 SYDVKM. CDR3 nucleotides: TGTGCCAGCAGTTTGCGACAGGGGGGGGCGGATGAGCAGTTCTTC. It yields the protein CASSLRQGGADEQFF.

The V call is TRBV2, the J call TRBJ1-1; 9 positions agree with TRBD1. CDR3 size: 14 residues. J gave up 3 bases and V 6 bases, and 5 bases lay outside the gene matches. Germline CDR1 is SNHLY and CDR2 is FYNNEI. CDR3 nucleotides: TGTGCCAGCAGGGCTACAGGGGGCGACACTGAAGCTTTCTTT. Translated: CASRATGGDTEAFF.

The V gene is TRBV11-3, the J gene TRBJ2-3; D is uncertain. The CDR3 extends over 13 amino acids. Germline CDR1 and CDR2: SGHNT and YENEEA. V lost 2 bases, J lost 6 bases, and 9 bases lay in between. The CDR3 protein is CASSLFPLDTQYF. CDR3 DNA: TGTGCCAGCAGCTTATTTCCCCTTGATACGCAGTATTTT.

J is TRBJ1-4 and V is TRBV4-1, with TRBD1 identical over 9 bases. This CDR3 spans 15 amino acids. V dropped 4 bases and J dropped 8; count of bases not matched to a gene: 8. Germline V gene data show CDR1 as MGHRA and CDR2 as YSYEKL. CDR3 loop: CASSPLGTGKEKLFF. The CDR3 nucleotides read TGCGCCAGCAGCCCCCTAGGGACAGGGAAAGAAAAACTGTTTTTT.

This sequence joins TRBV5-3 and TRBJ1-5; weak D call: TRBD1 (6 bases). TRBV5-3 is reported as an ORF; its role is uncertain. This CDR3 region has 15 residues. The germline V and J ends were trimmed by 9 bases and 5 bases, with 21 bases remaining between them. The CDR3 nucleotides read TGTGCCATCTTTGGGGGCAGGGTGAGGGATCAGCCCCAGCATTTT. The encoded protein is CAIFGGRVRDQPQHF.

This clone was seen a single time. The J gene is TRBJ2-3, the V gene TRBV5-1; TRBD2 agrees at 7 bases. The CDR3 is 15 amino acids. V lost 3 bases to trimming and J lost 5 bases; unmatched junction nucleotides: 9. Germline CDR1 reads SGHRS; CDR2 reads YFSETQ. DNA of the CDR3: TGCGCCAGCAGCTCCCAAGGGAGGGCGGGAGATACGCAGTATTTT. This gives the protein CASSSQGRAGDTQYF. The whole variable domain, remainder taken from reference TRBV5-1 and TRBJ2-3, is KAGVTQTPRYLIKTRGQQVTLSCSPISGHRSVSWYQQTPGQGLQFLFEYFSETQRNKGNFPGRFSGRQFSNSRSEMNVSTLELGDSALYLCASSSQGRAGDTQYFGPGTRLTVL.